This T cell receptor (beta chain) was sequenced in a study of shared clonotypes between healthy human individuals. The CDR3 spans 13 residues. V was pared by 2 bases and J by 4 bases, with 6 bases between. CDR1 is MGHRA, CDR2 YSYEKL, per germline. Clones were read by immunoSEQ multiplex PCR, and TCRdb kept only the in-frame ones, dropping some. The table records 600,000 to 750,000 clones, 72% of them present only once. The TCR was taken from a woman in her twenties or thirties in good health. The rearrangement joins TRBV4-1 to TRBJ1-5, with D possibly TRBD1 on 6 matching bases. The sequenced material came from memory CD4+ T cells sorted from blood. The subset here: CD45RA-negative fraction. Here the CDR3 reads CASSQQGNQPQHF. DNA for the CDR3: TGCGCCAGCAGCCAACAGGGGAATCAGCCCCAGCATTTT.